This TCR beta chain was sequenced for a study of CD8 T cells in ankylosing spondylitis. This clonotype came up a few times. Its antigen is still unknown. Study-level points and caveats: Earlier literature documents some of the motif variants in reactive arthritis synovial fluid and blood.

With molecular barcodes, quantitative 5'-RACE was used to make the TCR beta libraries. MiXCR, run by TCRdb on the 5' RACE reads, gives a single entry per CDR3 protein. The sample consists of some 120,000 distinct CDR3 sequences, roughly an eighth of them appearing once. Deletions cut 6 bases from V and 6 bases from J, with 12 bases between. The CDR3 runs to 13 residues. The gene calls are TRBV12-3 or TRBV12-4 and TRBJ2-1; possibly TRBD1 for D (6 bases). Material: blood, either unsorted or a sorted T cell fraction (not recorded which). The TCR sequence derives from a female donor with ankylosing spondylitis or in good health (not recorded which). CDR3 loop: CASRSRGPNEQFF. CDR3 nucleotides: TGTGCCAGCAGGAGCAGGGGACCCAATGAGCAGTTCTTC.